This TCR beta chain appears in the sequencing data of a study of T-cell memory formation after mild COVID-19. Study-level points and caveats: Mostly located in CM and EM were contracting CD4+ clones, with contracting CD8+ clones located in EMRA.

This clonotype was picked up a small number of times. Its matching antigen is unknown. TCRdb passed the 5' RACE reads through MiXCR, listing each CDR3 protein once. The top ten clones hold around 8.4% of a sample with some 450,000 distinct CDR3 sequences, roughly 20% of them seen once. V dropped 4 bases and J dropped 11 bases, with 11 bases sitting between them. The V gene's germline CDR1 is KGHDR and CDR2 SFDVKD. This CDR3 contains 12 residues. This chain uses TRBV24-1 with TRBJ2-1; the D is unclear. The material sequenced was PBMCs or a T cell subset sorted from them (not recorded which). The source is an adult woman who had mild COVID-19 (a few samples of this study predate the infection). Cell type and time point are not known. CDR3 coding DNA: TGTGCCACCAGTGACGAACCCAAACAGCAGTTCTTC. It specifies CATSDEPKQQFF.